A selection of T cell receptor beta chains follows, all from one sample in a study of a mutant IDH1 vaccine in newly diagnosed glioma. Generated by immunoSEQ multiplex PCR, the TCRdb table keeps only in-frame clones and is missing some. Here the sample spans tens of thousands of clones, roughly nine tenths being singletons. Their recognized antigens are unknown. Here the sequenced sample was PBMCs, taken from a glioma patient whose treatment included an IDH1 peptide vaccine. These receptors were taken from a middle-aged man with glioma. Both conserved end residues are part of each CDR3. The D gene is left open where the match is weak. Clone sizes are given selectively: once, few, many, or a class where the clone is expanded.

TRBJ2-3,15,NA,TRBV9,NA,TGTGCCAGCAGCGTCTTAACAACAGGGTCAGATACGCAGTATTTT,CASSVLTTGSDTQYF
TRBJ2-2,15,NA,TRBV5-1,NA,TGCGCCAGCAGCTTGGTTCTCGGAACCACCGGGGAGCTGTTTTTT,CASSLVLGTTGELFF
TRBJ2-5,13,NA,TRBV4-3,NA,TGCGCCAGCAGCCAAATGGGTAGAGAGACCCAGTACTTC,CASSQMGRETQYF
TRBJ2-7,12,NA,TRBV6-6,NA,TGTGCCAGCGGTTGGACGGGCCTCGAGCAGTACTTC,CASGWTGLEQYF
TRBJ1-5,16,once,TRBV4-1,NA,TGCGCCAGCAGCCAAAGAGGCTCTTATAGCAATCAGCCCCAGCATTTT,CASSQRGSYSNQPQHF
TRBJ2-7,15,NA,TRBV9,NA,TGTGCCAGCAGCGTGGGGACACCCCTCTCCTACGAGCAGTACTTC,CASSVGTPLSYEQYF
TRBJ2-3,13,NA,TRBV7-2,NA,TGTGCCAGCAGCTTAGGGGACACAGATACGCAGTATTTT,CASSLGDTDTQYF
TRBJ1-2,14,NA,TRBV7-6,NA,TGTGCCAGCAGCCCACAGCTTTCTAACTATGGCTACACCTTC,CASSPQLSNYGYTF
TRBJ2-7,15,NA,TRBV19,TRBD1,TGTGCCAGTAGTTCCACAGGGGTGCCCCATTACGAGCAGTACTTC,CASSSTGVPHYEQYF
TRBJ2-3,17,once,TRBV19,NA,TGTGCCAGTAGGGGGCCCGGCAGATCGATAAGCACAGATACGCAGTATTTT,CASRGPGRSISTDTQYF
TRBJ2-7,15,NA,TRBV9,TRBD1,TGTGCCAGCAGCGAGGGACAGGGGGAATTTTACGAGCAGTACTTC,CASSEGQGEFYEQYF
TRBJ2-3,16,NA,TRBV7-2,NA,TGTGCCAGCAGCCCCCGAGGGGGGGGAGGAACAGATACGCAGTATTTT,CASSPRGGGGTDTQYF
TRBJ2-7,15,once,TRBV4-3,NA,TGCGCCAGCAGCCAAGTCCTCGGGGCCCCGGGCGAGCAGTACTTC,CASSQVLGAPGEQYF
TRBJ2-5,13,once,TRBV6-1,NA,TGTGCCAGCAGTGTTCGGGGACGGGAGACCCAGTACTTC,CASSVRGRETQYF
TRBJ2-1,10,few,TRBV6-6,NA,TGTGCCAGCACATTAAATGAGCAGTTCTTC,CASTLNEQFF
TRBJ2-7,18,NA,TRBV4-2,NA,TGTGCCAGCAGCCCCGCTAAGAAGGGAGGACGGATAACCTACGAGCAGTACTTC,CASSPAKKGGRITYEQYF
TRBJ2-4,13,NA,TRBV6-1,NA,TGTGCCACCTTACCCTGGGCCAAAAACATTCAGTACTTC,CATLPWAKNIQYF
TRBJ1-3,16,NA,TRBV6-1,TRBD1,TGTGCCAGCAGTGACCCACAGGGGTGGGGTGGAAACACCATATATTTT,CASSDPQGWGGNTIYF
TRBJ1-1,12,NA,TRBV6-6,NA,TGTGCCAGCAAACCTAGCAGGGATGAAGCTTTCTTT,CASKPSRDEAFF
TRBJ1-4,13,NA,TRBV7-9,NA,TGTGCCAGCCGTCGGGCAACTAATGAAAAACTGTTTTTT,CASRRATNEKLFF
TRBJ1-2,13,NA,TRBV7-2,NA,TGTGCCAGCAGCCCCGACAGAAACTATGGCTACACCTTC,CASSPDRNYGYTF
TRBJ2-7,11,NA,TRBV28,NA,TGTGCCTCAGGTTCGCCCTACGAGCAGTACTTC,CASGSPYEQYF
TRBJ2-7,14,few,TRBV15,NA,TGTGCCACCAGCAGAGATAGGCTCTCCTACGAGCAGTACTTC,CATSRDRLSYEQYF
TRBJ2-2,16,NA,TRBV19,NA,TGTGCCAGTAGCGTACCCCTTGGGGCGGCCACCGGGGAGCTGTTTTTT,CASSVPLGAATGELFF
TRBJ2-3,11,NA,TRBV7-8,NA,TGTGCCAGCAGCTTACGGGATACGCAGTATTTT,CASSLRDTQYF
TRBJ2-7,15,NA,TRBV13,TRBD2,TGTGCCAGCAGCTCCCATTTAGCGGGAGCCTACGAGCAGTACTTC,CASSSHLAGAYEQYF
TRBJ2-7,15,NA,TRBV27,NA,TGTGCCAGCAGTTTCCAGGGGCCCCTCTCCTACGAGCAGTACTTC,CASSFQGPLSYEQYF
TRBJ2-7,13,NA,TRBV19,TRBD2,TGTGCCAGTAGTACCGGACTAGTGTACGAGCAGTACTTC,CASSTGLVYEQYF
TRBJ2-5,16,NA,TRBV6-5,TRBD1,TGTGCCAGCAGTTACAAAGGGACAGGGGGACGGGAGACCCAGTACTTC,CASSYKGTGGRETQYF
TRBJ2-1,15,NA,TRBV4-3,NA,TGCGCCAGCAGCCAAGGGGGAGGTCACTCCAATGAGCAGTTCTTC,CASSQGGGHSNEQFF
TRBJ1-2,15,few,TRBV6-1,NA,TGTGCCAGCAGTGAAGCATTAGGACTTAGCTATGGCTACACCTTC,CASSEALGLSYGYTF
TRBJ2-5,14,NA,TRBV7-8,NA,TGTGCCAGCAGCCTCTTACTAGCTCGCGAGACCCAGTACTTC,CASSLLLARETQYF
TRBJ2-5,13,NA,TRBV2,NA,TGTGCCAGCAGAAGGACAGAACAAGAGACCCAGTACTTC,CASRRTEQETQYF
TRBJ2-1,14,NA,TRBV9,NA,TGTGCCAGCAGCGGAGGCGGGAACAACAATGAGCAGTTCTTC,CASSGGGNNNEQFF
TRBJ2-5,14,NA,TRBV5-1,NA,TGCGCCAGCACCCCCTCTACGGCTGAAGAGACCCAGTACTTC,CASTPSTAEETQYF
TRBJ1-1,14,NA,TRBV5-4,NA,TGTGCCAGCAGCAGCGGGCAGGGTGGCACTGAAGCTTTCTTT,CASSSGQGGTEAFF
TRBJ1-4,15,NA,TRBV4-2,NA,TGTGCCAGCAGCCCAGGGGACACCGATAATGAAAAACTGTTTTTT,CASSPGDTDNEKLFF
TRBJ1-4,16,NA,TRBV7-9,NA,TGTGCCAGCAGCCCAGGGACGGCGCCAACTAATGAAAAACTGTTTTTT,CASSPGTAPTNEKLFF
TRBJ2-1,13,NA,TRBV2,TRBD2,TGTGCCAGCAGTGAGGGACTAGAGGGTGAGCAGTTCTTC,CASSEGLEGEQFF
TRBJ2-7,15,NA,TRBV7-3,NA,TGTGCCAGCAGCTTAGGGTCAGGTGGTTCCAACGAGCAGTACTTC,CASSLGSGGSNEQYF